This T cell receptor (beta chain) originates from a study of cytomegalovirus exposure and HLA in healthy donors. The primer mix had 60 Vbeta and 13 Jbeta primers. The protocol was immunoSEQ multiplex PCR, while the TCRdb copy is restricted to in-frame clones and leaves out a portion. The sample has roughly 140,000 clones, 85% seen once. With V trimmed by 6 bases and J by 3 bases, 8 bases remained unmatched. Germline V gives CDR1 SQVTM, CDR2 ANQGSEA. This CDR3 has 13 residues. The chain has TRBV29-1 and TRBJ2-7, with 7 bases aligning to TRBD1. Source material: PBMCs. The clonotype was recovered from a woman aged 18-29 years in good health and CMV-seronegative. CDR3 coding DNA: TGCAGCGTGTACAGGGGTATGGGCTACGAGCAGTACTTC. Its protein is CSVYRGMGYEQYF.